This is a list of T cell receptor beta chains from one sample in a study of cytomegalovirus exposure and HLA in healthy donors. Assay: immunoSEQ multiplex PCR; the TCRdb copy retains only in-frame clones and omits some. The sample has 120,000 or so clones, approximately 68% seen once. The sample consisted of PBMCs. All receptors come from a man aged 25 to 40 in good health and CMV-seropositive. Each CDR3 is given with its conserved first and last residue. D genes are given only for firm matches. Size tells how often a clone was seen (once, few, many) or the class of an expanded clone, and some rows leave it out.

>TRBD1|TRBV4-1|TRBJ2-7|once
TGCGCCAGCAGCCAAGGCCGGAATTTGGACAGGGTATACGAGCAGTACTTC
CASSQGRNLDRVYEQYF
>TRBD1|TRBV2|TRBJ2-5|.
TGTGCCAGCCTTGCCGGGACAGGGGAAGAGACCCAGTACTTC
CASLAGTGEETQYF
>TRBD2|TRBV9|TRBJ2-3|.
TGTGCCAGCAGCGTAGGTACTAGCGGCACAGATACGCAGTATTTT
CASSVGTSGTDTQYF
>TRBD1|TRBV4-2|TRBJ2-7|few
TGTGCCAGCAGCATAGGTCGGACAGGGGGCTACGAGCAGTACTTC
CASSIGRTGGYEQYF
>TRBD1|TRBV6-1|TRBJ2-5|few
TGTGCCAGCAGCCCGACAGGGCGGGAGACCCAGTACTTC
CASSPTGRETQYF
>TRBD1|TRBV5-1|TRBJ1-1|.
TGCGCCAGCAGCTTGTTAGGACAGGGGAATGCTTTCTTT
CASSLLGQGNAFF
>.|TRBV10-3|TRBJ2-7|.
TGTGCCATCAGTGCCCGGACAGTTTTCTCCTACGAGCAGTACTTC
CAISARTVFSYEQYF
>TRBD2|TRBV4-3|TRBJ2-1|few
TGCGCCAGCAGGAACTTAGCGGGAGAGTACAATGAGCAGTTCTTC
CASRNLAGEYNEQFF
>.|TRBV6-5|TRBJ2-1|few
TGTGCCAGCAGTTACTCGAGGGCAGAATACAATGAGCAGTTCTTC
CASSYSRAEYNEQFF
>.|TRBV9|TRBJ2-2|.
TGTGCCAGCAGCGTATGGGAGGACACCGGGGAGCTGTTTTTT
CASSVWEDTGELFF
>TRBD1|TRBV9|TRBJ2-1|.
TGTGCCAGCAGCGTAGGTCCGGGACAGGGTTTTGATGAGCAGTTCTTC
CASSVGPGQGFDEQFF
>TRBD2|TRBV10-3|TRBJ2-1|few
TGTGCCATCAGTGAACAAGTTCGGGCTAGCGGGAGTGATGAGCAGTTCTTC
CAISEQVRASGSDEQFF
>.|TRBV2|TRBJ2-5|.
TGTGCCAGCGGCAGGCTGGCGCGAGAGACCCAGTACTTC
CASGRLARETQYF
>TRBD2|TRBV5-1|TRBJ2-3|.
TGCGCCAGCAGCCCCGGGGACTATATCTCGAATACGCAGTATTTT
CASSPGDYISNTQYF
>.|TRBV5-1|TRBJ2-1|once
TGCGCCAGCAGCTCCCACTTCGGTGAGCAGTTCTTC
CASSSHFGEQFF
>TRBD2|TRBV9|TRBJ2-7|.
TGTGCCAGCAGCGTTCTAGCGGCCTCCTACGAGCAGTACTTC
CASSVLAASYEQYF
>.|TRBV2|TRBJ1-1|.
TGTGCCAGCAGTGCGTCGGGGAGCACTGAAGCTTTCTTT
CASSASGSTEAFF
>TRBD1|TRBV18|TRBJ1-2|.
TGTGCCAGCTCACCACCGGACAGGGATGACTATGGCTACACCTTC
CASSPPDRDDYGYTF
>.|TRBV29-1|TRBJ2-3|.
TGCAGCGTTGCGTTCAGCACAGATACGCAGTATTTT
CSVAFSTDTQYF
>.|TRBV15|TRBJ2-1|.
TGTGCCACCAGCAGAGTCCCGGCATCCGAGGAGAGGGAGCAGTTCTTC
CATSRVPASEEREQFF